This TCR beta chain derives from a study of T cell repertoires in cytomegalovirus infection. Study at large: TCR beta signatures that were public indicated CMV infection and matching HLA type.

General study results and limits: Accumulated public TCR beta family frequency recognized individuals carrying CMV together with the relevant HLA. In two of eight donors, the top clonotype was HLA-C-restricted CMV-specific.

TCRdb re-analysed the reads in MiXCR, keeping a single row per CDR3 protein. The data hold around 290,000 distinct CDR3 sequences, with about a quarter observed a single time. The CDR3 consists of 16 residues. Per germline, CDR1 SGHDT and CDR2 YYEEEE. V was trimmed by 2 bases and J by 0 bases, leaving 15 bases between them. Worth noting for this clonotype: Its antigen is not known.

This TCR came from a human donor in good health (CMV status not recorded). Some clones in this sample may be carry-over from other donors' samples. Input material: PBMCs. The V call is TRBV5-6, the J call TRBJ2-7; the D call may be TRBD1 or TRBD2 (5 bases each). The CDR3 bases are TGTGCCAGCAGCTTCGCTTGGGGGACCAGCTCCTACGAGCAGTACTTC. Encoded protein: CASSFAWGTSSYEQYF.